The 11 T cell receptor beta chains below all came from one sample that was sequenced in a study of response to subunit inactivated influenza vaccine (dated by TCRdb to the late 2010s). Library prep was done by RT-PCR. The reads were generated on an Illumina HiSeq 2500. Through fastp at Q25 and MiXCR, TCRdb rebuilt clones from the public reads, retaining in-frame beta chains. Here each entry gathers all rows of one CDR3 protein and keeps the most common genes and DNA. Across this sample there are 700,000 to 800,000 distinct CDR3 sequences, with around 20% seen only once. The ten largest clones add up to roughly a tenth of the sample. The sequences come from PBMCs from blood, collected approximately 5 days after vaccination. These receptors came from a man aged 45 to 65 who received an inactivated influenza vaccine. Donor details come from another sample of the same person, matched by shared clones.

This clonotype has only a few counts. This chain joins TRBV7-9 and TRBJ1-1; 9 positions agree with TRBD1. Germline V gene lookup returns CDR1 SEHNR and CDR2 FQNEAQ (reference sequence). The CDR3 spans 15 residues. V lost 6 bases, J lost 4 bases, and 9 bases stayed unmatched. The CDR3 region is CASRNPGTGPTEAFF. CDR3 sequence (DNA): TGTGCCAGCAGAAATCCCGGGACAGGGCCCACTGAAGCTTTCTTT.

In this sample, this clonotype turned up many times. This rearrangement joins TRBV29-1 to TRBJ2-1, with a tentative D call TRBD1 (6 bases). Per germline, CDR1 SQVTM and CDR2 ANQGSEA. Trimming pared 6 bases from V and 12 bases from J, leaving 12 bases between. The CDR3 is 10 amino acids. The CDR3 DNA sequence: TGCAGCGTCGTACAGGGTGTGCAGTTCTTC. Translated: CSVVQGVQFF.

This rearrangement joins TRBV29-1 to TRBJ2-2; no clear D. Germline V gives CDR1 SQVTM, CDR2 ANQGSEA. The CDR3 runs to 12 residues. V was clipped by 4 bases and J by 5 bases, with 8 bases between them. This CDR3 reads CSVGHQTGELFF. CDR3 coding DNA: TGCAGCGTTGGGCACCAGACCGGGGAGCTGTTTTTT.

This clonotype was seen a handful of times. This rearrangement joins TRBV14 to TRBJ1-6; D ambiguous. CDR1 SGHDN and CDR2 FVKESK come from the germline V gene. V was clipped by 0 bases and J by 7 bases, with 10 bases between them. This CDR3 region has 15 residues. The CDR3 sequence is CASSQDTNSNSPLHF. The DNA of the CDR3 is TGTGCCAGCAGCCAAGATACAAACAGCAATTCACCCCTCCACTTT.

This chain connects TRBV7-9 to TRBJ2-2; D perhaps matches TRBD1 (6 bases). Trimming stripped 1 base from V and 7 bases from J, with 16 bases between. The CDR3 spans 16 residues. CDR1 SEHNR and CDR2 FQNEAQ come from the germline V gene (reference sequence). The CDR3 region has the DNA TGTGCCAGCAGCTTAGGGGACACGAAGCTTGGCGGGGAGCTGTTTTTT. Its translation: CASSLGDTKLGGELFF.

There are a few counts of this clonotype. The chain uses TRBV7-9 and TRBJ2-7; tentatively, D is TRBD1 or TRBD2 (5 bases each). Trimming removed 1 base from V and 3 bases from J, with 10 bases in between. The CDR3 totals 14 residues. Germline V gene sequence: CDR1 SEHNR, CDR2 FQNEAQ (reference sequence). As DNA, the CDR3 is TGTGCCAGCAGCTTAGTGGGACGGTTCTACGAGCAGTACTTC. Translating it yields CASSLVGRFYEQYF.

This clonotype has just a few counts. CDR3 coding DNA: TGTGCCATCAGGGTGACAGGGGGCGAAACTTCCTACAATGAGCAGTTCTTC. Its protein product is CAIRVTGGETSYNEQFF. This chain links TRBV10-3 with TRBJ2-1; 10 nucleotides match TRBD1. J lost 1 base, V lost 6 bases, and 9 bases had no gene match. The CDR3 contains 17 residues. Looked up from germline, CDR1 is ENHRY and CDR2 is SYGVKD.

V and J are TRBV4-2 and TRBJ1-3, with D uncertain. Germline V gene sequence: CDR1 LGHNA, CDR2 YNFKEQ. Trimming cost V 1 base and J 9 bases, with 16 bases left between them. The CDR3 spans 15 residues. The CDR3 sequence is CASSQGRQDLGTIYF. The CDR3 nucleotides read TGTGCCAGCAGCCAAGGTCGTCAGGATTTAGGCACCATATATTTT.

This clonotype was picked up a small number of times. The chain carries TRBV7-9 and TRBJ2-1; a possible D gene is TRBD2 (5 bases). CDR3 length: 16 residues. Trimming pared 5 bases from V and 4 bases from J, leaving 18 bases between. Germline CDR1 and CDR2: SEHNR and FQNEAQ (reference sequence). The CDR3 loop reads CASSIEPGSDYNEQFF. The CDR3 DNA reads TGTGCCAGCAGCATAGAGCCGGGGTCCGATTACAATGAGCAGTTCTTC.

This clonotype was counted a few times. The chain recombines TRBV6-1 with TRBJ1-1, with D unclear. The CDR3 contains 14 residues. V lost 1 base, J lost 1 base, and 7 bases lay in between. Looked up from germline, CDR1 is MNHNS and CDR2 is SASEGT. In DNA form, the CDR3 reads TGTGCCAGCAGTGAAGGTGGGCAGAACACTGAAGCTTTCTTT. This sequence encodes CASSEGGQNTEAFF.

CDR3 coding DNA: TGTGCCAGCAGCCAAGGGCAGGCCTTGGGTACGCAGTATTTT. Amino acid sequence: CASSQGQALGTQYF. The gene calls are TRBV3-1 and TRBJ2-3; D remains ambiguous. Looked up from germline, CDR1 is LGHDT and CDR2 is YNNKEL (reference sequence). This CDR3 is 14 amino acids long. Trimming cost V 1 base and J 8 bases, with 13 bases left between them.